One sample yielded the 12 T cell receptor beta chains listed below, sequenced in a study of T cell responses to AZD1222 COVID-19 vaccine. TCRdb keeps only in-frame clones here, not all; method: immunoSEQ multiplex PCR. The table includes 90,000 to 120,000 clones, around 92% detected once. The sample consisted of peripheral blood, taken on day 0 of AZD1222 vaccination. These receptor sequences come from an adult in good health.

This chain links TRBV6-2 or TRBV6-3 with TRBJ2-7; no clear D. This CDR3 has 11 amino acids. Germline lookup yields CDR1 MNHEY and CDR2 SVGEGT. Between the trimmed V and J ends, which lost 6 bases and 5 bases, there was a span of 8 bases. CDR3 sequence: CASSLPDEQYF. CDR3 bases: TGTGCCAGCAGCCTCCCCGACGAGCAGTACTTC.

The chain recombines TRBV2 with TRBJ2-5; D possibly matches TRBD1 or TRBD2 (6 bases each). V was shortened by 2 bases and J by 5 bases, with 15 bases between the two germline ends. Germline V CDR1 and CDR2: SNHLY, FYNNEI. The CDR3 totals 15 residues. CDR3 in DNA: TGTGCCAGCAGTGAACAGTCCGGGGGCGGGGAGACCCAGTACTTC. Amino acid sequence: CASSEQSGGGETQYF.

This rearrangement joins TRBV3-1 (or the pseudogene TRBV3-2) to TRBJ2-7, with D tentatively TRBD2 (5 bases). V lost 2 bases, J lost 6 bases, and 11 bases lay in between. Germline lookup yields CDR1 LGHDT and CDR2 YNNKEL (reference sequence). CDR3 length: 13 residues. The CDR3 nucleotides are TGTGCCAGCAGCCAAAGCGGAACTGGCGAGCAGTACTTC. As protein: CASSQSGTGEQYF.

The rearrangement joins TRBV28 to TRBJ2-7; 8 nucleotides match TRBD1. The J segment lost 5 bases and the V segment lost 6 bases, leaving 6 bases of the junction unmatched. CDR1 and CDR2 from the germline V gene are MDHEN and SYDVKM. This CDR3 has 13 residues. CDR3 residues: CASRRQGRHEQYF. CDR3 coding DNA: TGTGCCAGCAGGCGACAGGGGAGACACGAGCAGTACTTC.

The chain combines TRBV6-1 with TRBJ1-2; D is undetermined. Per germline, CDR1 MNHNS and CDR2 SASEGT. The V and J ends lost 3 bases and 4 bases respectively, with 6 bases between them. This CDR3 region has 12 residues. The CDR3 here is CASSEGGYGYTF. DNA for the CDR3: TGTGCCAGCAGTGAGGGTGGCTATGGCTACACCTTC.

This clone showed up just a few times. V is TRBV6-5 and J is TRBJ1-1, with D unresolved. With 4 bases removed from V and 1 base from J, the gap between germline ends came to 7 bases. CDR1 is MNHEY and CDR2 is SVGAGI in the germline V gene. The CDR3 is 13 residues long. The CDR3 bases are TGTGCCAGCAGTTTGGAGGAGAACACTGAAGCTTTCTTT. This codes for CASSLEENTEAFF.

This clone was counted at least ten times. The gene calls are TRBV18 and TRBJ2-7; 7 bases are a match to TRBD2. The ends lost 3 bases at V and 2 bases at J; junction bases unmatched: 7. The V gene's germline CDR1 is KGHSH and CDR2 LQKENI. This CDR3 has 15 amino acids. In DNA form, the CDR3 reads TGTGCCAGCTCACCTCCCGCGGGAGCGGCCTACGAGCAGTACTTC. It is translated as CASSPPAGAAYEQYF.

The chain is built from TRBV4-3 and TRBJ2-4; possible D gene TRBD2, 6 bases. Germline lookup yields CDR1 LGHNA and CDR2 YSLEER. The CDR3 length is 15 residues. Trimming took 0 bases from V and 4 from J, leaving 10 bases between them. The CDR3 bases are TGCGCCAGCAGCCAAGATGTACTAGCTAAAAACATTCAGTACTTC. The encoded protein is CASSQDVLAKNIQYF.

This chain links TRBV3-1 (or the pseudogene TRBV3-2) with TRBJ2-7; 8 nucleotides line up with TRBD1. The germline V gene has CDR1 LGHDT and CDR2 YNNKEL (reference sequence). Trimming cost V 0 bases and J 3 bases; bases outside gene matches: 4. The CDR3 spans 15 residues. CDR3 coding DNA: TGTGCCAGCAGCCAAGATCACAGGGGGAACTACGAGCAGTACTTC. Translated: CASSQDHRGNYEQYF.

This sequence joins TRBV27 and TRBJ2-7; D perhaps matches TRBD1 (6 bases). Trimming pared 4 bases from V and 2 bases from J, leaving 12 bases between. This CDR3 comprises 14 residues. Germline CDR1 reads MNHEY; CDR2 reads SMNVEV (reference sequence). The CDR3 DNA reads TGTGCCAGCAGTTCCCACAGGGAAGCCTACGAGCAGTACTTC. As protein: CASSSHREAYEQYF.

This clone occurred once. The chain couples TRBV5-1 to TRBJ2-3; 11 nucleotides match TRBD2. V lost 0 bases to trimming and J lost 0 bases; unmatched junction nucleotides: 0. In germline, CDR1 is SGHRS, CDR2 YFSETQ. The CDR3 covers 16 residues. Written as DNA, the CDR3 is TGCGCCAGCAGCTTGGGGACTAGCGGGAGCACAGATACGCAGTATTTT. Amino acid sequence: CASSLGTSGSTDTQYF.

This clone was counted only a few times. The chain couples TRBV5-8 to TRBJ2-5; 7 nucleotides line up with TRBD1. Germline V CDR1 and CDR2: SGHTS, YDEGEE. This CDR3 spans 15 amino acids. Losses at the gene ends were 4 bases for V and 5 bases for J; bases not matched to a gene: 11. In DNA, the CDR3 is TGTGCCAGCAGCGCGAGGGACAGCTTGGGGGAGACCCAGTACTTC. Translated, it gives CASSARDSLGETQYF.